Below are 13 T cell receptor beta chains sequenced from a single sample in a study of blood T cell repertoires in COVID-19. Clones were read by immunoSEQ multiplex PCR, and TCRdb kept only the in-frame ones, dropping some. The sample yields approximately 72,000 clones, almost 85% seen once. The source material was peripheral blood. These receptors came from a man in his fifties with active COVID-19.

V gene TRBV18 combines with J gene TRBJ1-6; TRBD1 might be the D (5 bases). This CDR3 contains 16 residues. The germline V gene has CDR1 KGHSH and CDR2 LQKENI. V dropped 1 base and J dropped 9 bases, with 16 bases sitting between them. CDR3 protein: CASSPQGVGGGSPLHF. Here the CDR3 DNA reads TGTGCCAGCTCACCACAAGGGGTCGGGGGTGGTTCACCCCTCCACTTT.

The chain joins TRBV7-6 to TRBJ2-7; no reliable D call. In germline, CDR1 is SGHVS, CDR2 FNYEAQ. This CDR3 has 15 amino acids. V lost 1 base and J 2 bases, leaving 12 bases between the germline ends. CDR3 coding DNA: TGTGCCAGCAGCTTAGGAGTTGGGCCCCCCTACGAGCAGTACTTC. This encodes CASSLGVGPPYEQYF.

V usage is TRBV18 and J usage is TRBJ1-1; TRBD1 matches at 7 bases. The CDR3 contains 16 residues. The germline CDR1 and CDR2 sequences are KGHSH and LQKENI. V shed 0 bases and J 1 base; nucleotides not matched to a gene: 5. The CDR3 coding sequence is TGTGCCAGCTCACCACCTATACAGGGGCCGAACACTGAAGCTTTCTTT. Its protein is CASSPPIQGPNTEAFF.

The chain joins TRBV7-7 to TRBJ2-7; D gene ambiguous. CDR3 length: 14 residues. Germline CDR1 and CDR2: SSHAT and FNYEAQ (reference sequence). V was clipped by 5 bases and J by 2 bases, with 13 bases between them. The CDR3 DNA is TGTGCCAGCAGCCCCGCGGCTCTGACCTACGAGCAGTACTTC. Residues: CASSPAALTYEQYF.

The gene calls are TRBV3-1 (or the pseudogene TRBV3-2) and TRBJ1-2, with D perhaps matching TRBD1 (6 bases). Germline V CDR1 and CDR2: LGHDT, YNNKEL (reference sequence). This CDR3 is built from 16 residues. V lost 0 bases, J lost 2 bases, and 13 bases lay in between. The CDR3 sequence is CASSQDGGAINYGYTF. DNA of the CDR3: TGTGCCAGCAGCCAAGATGGGGGGGCCATCAACTATGGCTACACCTTC.

The chain combines TRBV25-1 with TRBJ2-2, with 8 nucleotides matching TRBD2. Germline CDR1 reads MGHDK; CDR2 reads SYGVNS. There are 17 residues in the CDR3. V shed 3 bases and J 5 bases; nucleotides not matched to a gene: 11. The chain's CDR3 is CASSDMGDGRGTGELFF. The CDR3 DNA is TGTGCCAGCAGTGATATGGGGGACGGGAGGGGGACCGGGGAGCTGTTTTTT.

This clone was observed a single time. The rearrangement uses TRBV7-2 and TRBJ2-7, with TRBD1 matching 11 bases. The CDR3 has 14 amino acids. J was trimmed by 4 bases and V by 6 bases; bases with no gene match: 5. The germline V gene has CDR1 SGHTA and CDR2 FQGNSA. CDR3 coding DNA: TGTGCCAGCAGTCTGGACAGGGGGCCTTACGAGCAGTACTTC. Translation: CASSLDRGPYEQYF.

This rearrangement joins TRBV6-5 to TRBJ1-2, with unresolved D. V lost 6 bases to trimming and J lost 2 bases, with 4 bases between them. Germline V gives CDR1 MNHEY, CDR2 SVGAGI. CDR3 size: 11 residues. In nucleotides, the CDR3 is TGTGCCAGCAGCCTAAACTATGGCTACACCTTC. Translating gives CASSLNYGYTF.

The chain is built from TRBV18 and TRBJ2-2, with a weak D call TRBD1 (5 bases). Germline V gives CDR1 KGHSH, CDR2 LQKENI. CDR3 length: 14 amino acids. Between the trimmed V and J ends, which lost 4 bases and 1 base, there was a span of 7 bases. CDR3: CASSRQGNTGELFF. Written as DNA, the CDR3 is TGTGCCAGCTCACGGCAGGGGAACACCGGGGAGCTGTTTTTT.

The CDR3 reads CASSQVLQGGSYGYTF. The CDR3 nucleotides read TGCGCCAGCAGCCAAGTCCTGCAGGGCGGTAGCTATGGCTACACCTTC. V usage is TRBV4-3 and J usage is TRBJ1-2; TRBD1 is a possible D gene (5 bases). The CDR3 runs 16 residues. V lost 1 base and J lost 4, with 16 bases in between. The germline gives CDR1 LGHNA, CDR2 YSLEER.

This rearrangement joins TRBV27 to TRBJ2-5; 8 bases match TRBD2. The CDR3 is 14 residues long. The V segment lost 3 bases and the J segment 5 bases; nucleotides outside the gene matches: 5. Germline CDR1 MNHEY, CDR2 SMNVEV (reference sequence). CDR3 amino acids: CASSFSTGGETQYF. CDR3 sequence (DNA): TGTGCCAGCAGTTTCTCGACGGGAGGGGAGACCCAGTACTTC.

V usage is TRBV15 and J usage is TRBJ2-7, with D perhaps TRBD2 (6 bases). Germline values: CDR1 LNHNV, CDR2 YYDKDF (reference sequence). Trimming shortened V by 5 bases and J by 3 bases, and 17 bases separated the two germline ends. This CDR3 has 15 amino acids. The CDR3 DNA reads TGTGCCACCAGCTTAGGGAGGCGTGGAGGCTACGAGCAGTACTTC. Its protein product is CATSLGRRGGYEQYF.

This clone was seen a single time. The genes are TRBV6-5 and TRBJ2-1; D gene ambiguous. Per the germline V gene, CDR1 is MNHEY and CDR2 is SVGAGI. V shed 0 bases and J shed 0 bases, with 6 bases lying between them. The CDR3 contains 15 residues. The CDR3 region is CASSYSPSSYNEQFF. The CDR3 coding sequence is TGTGCCAGCAGTTACTCGCCGAGCTCCTACAATGAGCAGTTCTTC.